A selection of T cell receptor beta chains follows, all from one sample in a study of blood T cell repertoires in COVID-19. TCRdb's table, derived via immunoSEQ multiplex PCR, lists solely in-frame clones and lacks some. This sample yields roughly 250,000 clones, of which roughly 80% are seen a single time; roughly 14% belongs to the top ten. Input material: peripheral blood. These TCRs come from a person in their 70s with COVID-19, enrolled during active disease. CDR3s include the opening cysteine and the closing phenylalanine or tryptophan. A D gene is named only where the DNA matches it firmly. Only part of the rows carry a size: once, few, many, or a class if the clone is expanded.

D,size,J,V,CDR3,DNA
NA,NA,TRBJ2-1,TRBV5-4,CASSKDRAYNEQFF,TGTGCCAGCAGTAAGGACAGAGCTTACAATGAGCAGTTCTTC
NA,NA,TRBJ1-5,TRBV4-1,CASSQDAGLEPQHF,TGCGCCAGCAGCCAAGATGCGGGTTTGGAGCCCCAGCATTTT
TRBD2,NA,TRBJ2-1,TRBV4-1,CASSLSSGTKGQFF,TGCGCCAGCAGCCTCTCATCCGGGACTAAGGGGCAGTTCTTC
TRBD1,once,TRBJ2-2,TRBV5-4,CASSKPGQGGSGELFF,TGTGCCAGCAGCAAGCCGGGACAGGGGGGTTCCGGGGAGCTGTTTTTT
NA,once,TRBJ2-3,TRBV3-1/TRBV3-2,CASSLRGLSDTQYF,TGTGCCAGCAGTCTAAGGGGTTTATCAGATACGCAGTATTTT
TRBD1,NA,TRBJ1-1,TRBV9,CASSFGQGKAFF,TGTGCCAGCTCGTTTGGACAGGGGAAAGCTTTCTTT
NA,NA,TRBJ2-7,TRBV7-2,CASSFGVYEQYF,TGTGCCAGCAGCTTCGGGGTGTACGAGCAGTACTTC
NA,NA,TRBJ2-3,TRBV6-2/TRBV6-3,CASSYMRNTQYF,TGTGCCAGCAGTTATATGCGGAATACGCAGTATTTT
TRBD1,NA,TRBJ1-1,TRBV28,CASRAPGQGGNTEAFF,TGTGCCAGCAGAGCACCGGGACAGGGAGGGAACACTGAAGCTTTCTTT
NA,NA,TRBJ1-2,TRBV10-3,CAITGVGFYGYTF,TGTGCCATCACAGGGGTGGGGTTCTATGGCTACACCTTC
NA,NA,TRBJ2-3,TRBV6-5,CASSPRSPPDTQYF,TGTGCCAGCAGCCCCAGGTCCCCCCCAGATACGCAGTATTTT
NA,NA,TRBJ2-7,TRBV18,CASSPIGAQGLVEQYF,TGTGCCAGCTCACCGATTGGTGCGCAGGGGTTGGTTGAGCAGTACTTC
NA,NA,TRBJ2-2,TRBV3-1/TRBV3-2,CASSQEGGLTTGELFF,TGTGCCAGCAGCCAAGAGGGGGGGCTAACCACCGGGGAGCTGTTTTTT
NA,NA,TRBJ2-1,TRBV2,CASMGASGDNEQFF,TGTGCCAGCATGGGGGCTAGCGGAGACAATGAGCAGTTCTTC
NA,NA,TRBJ1-4,TRBV6-1,CASSEVDSGGANEKLFF,TGTGCCAGCAGTGAAGTGGACAGTGGCGGTGCTAATGAAAAACTGTTTTTT
TRBD1,NA,TRBJ1-4,TRBV7-9,CASSTTGGSNEKLFF,TGTGCCAGCAGTACCACAGGGGGTTCTAATGAAAAACTGTTTTTT
NA,NA,TRBJ2-6,TRBV19,CASSIETGLSGANVLTF,TGTGCCAGTAGTATTGAAACAGGCCTCTCTGGGGCCAACGTCCTGACTTTC
TRBD2,NA,TRBJ2-2,TRBV9,CASSAPTSAGELFF,TGTGCCAGCAGCGCGCCGACTAGCGCCGGGGAGCTGTTTTTT
NA,few,TRBJ1-5,TRBV27,CASRGGVGQPQHF,TGTGCCAGCAGGGGGGGGGTCGGGCAGCCCCAGCATTTT
NA,NA,TRBJ1-1,TRBV5-1,CASRRATEAFF,TGCGCCAGCAGGAGGGCCACTGAAGCTTTCTTT
TRBD1,NA,TRBJ1-1,TRBV18,CASSPQVGTGTSEAFF,TGTGCCAGCTCACCGCAGGTGGGGACAGGGACCTCTGAAGCTTTCTTT
NA,NA,TRBJ1-5,TRBV6-5,CASSYSAGVGQPQHF,TGTGCCAGCAGTTACTCGGCAGGGGTTGGTCAGCCCCAGCATTTT
TRBD1,NA,TRBJ1-1,TRBV14,CASGQGWGTEAFF,TGTGCCAGCGGACAGGGCTGGGGCACTGAAGCTTTCTTT
NA,NA,TRBJ1-2,TRBV5-6,CASSLGYSNYGYTF,TGTGCCAGCAGCTTGGGGTATAGTAACTATGGCTACACCTTC
TRBD2,NA,TRBJ2-3,TRBV28,CASSPSGSGTDTQYF,TGTGCCAGCAGTCCAAGCGGGAGTGGCACAGATACGCAGTATTTT
NA,few,TRBJ2-3,TRBV28,CASRPGGNTDTQYF,TGTGCCAGCAGGCCTGGGGGGAACACAGATACGCAGTATTTT
NA,once,TRBJ1-1,TRBV12-3/TRBV12-4,CASRVGVNTEAFF,TGTGCCAGCAGGGTCGGAGTTAACACTGAAGCTTTCTTT
TRBD2,NA,TRBJ2-3,TRBV18,CASSPGLAGDLISTDTQYF,TGTGCCAGCTCACCCGGACTAGCGGGAGACCTAATTAGCACAGATACGCAGTATTTT
TRBD1,few,TRBJ2-7,TRBV9,CASSVQPGQIYEQYF,TGTGCCAGCAGCGTACAGCCGGGACAGATATACGAGCAGTACTTC
TRBD1,few,TRBJ1-3,TRBV18,CASSPSPGGGNTIYF,TGTGCCAGCTCACCATCGCCAGGGGGTGGAAACACCATATATTTT
TRBD2,NA,TRBJ2-5,TRBV5-1,CASSLTPGGLGSAVETQYF,TGCGCCAGCAGCTTAACCCCCGGGGGACTAGGATCGGCCGTAGAGACCCAGTACTTC
NA,NA,TRBJ1-5,TRBV6-5,CASRGGRWPDQPQHF,TGTGCCAGCAGAGGGGGACGGTGGCCCGATCAGCCCCAGCATTTT
NA,NA,TRBJ2-5,TRBV7-9,CASSPPAGIETQYF,TGTGCCAGCAGCCCTCCGGCAGGGATAGAGACCCAGTACTTC
TRBD2,NA,TRBJ2-1,TRBV7-3,CASSSASGKLNEQFF,TGTGCCAGCAGCTCTGCTAGCGGGAAATTAAATGAGCAGTTCTTC
NA,NA,TRBJ2-2,TRBV7-6,CASSLSAGNGELFF,TGTGCCAGCAGCTTATCTGCGGGGAACGGGGAGCTGTTTTTT
TRBD1,few,TRBJ1-3,TRBV28,CASRGTGRNTIYF,TGTGCCAGCAGGGGGACAGGGAGAAACACCATATATTTT
TRBD1,NA,TRBJ2-7,TRBV6-6,CASSQGQGSREQYF,TGTGCCAGCAGCCAAGGACAGGGTTCGCGCGAGCAGTACTTC
TRBD2,NA,TRBJ2-7,TRBV19,CASSRSGRSSYEQYF,TGTGCCAGTAGTCGCAGCGGGAGGTCCTCCTACGAGCAGTACTTC